One T cell receptor beta chain is described in this entry. Its antigen is not known. This entry belongs to a study of cytomegalovirus exposure and HLA in healthy donors. For the study at large: According to later analysis, the same platform produced the 90 to 150 validation and approximately 630 first-cohort repertoires.

General study results and limits: Among TCR sequences, most were rare, though some public TCRs appeared in many donors. In the 130 or so validation repertoires, a later analysis found that first-cohort TCR clusters tended to co-occur.

TCRdb's copy holds only in-frame clones and misses some; the assay was immunoSEQ multiplex PCR. The table records 71,000 or so clones, approximately 93% of them present only once. Germline-derived CDR1 and CDR2 are SGHTA and FQGTGA. V was pared by 11 bases and J by 2 bases, with 15 bases between. The CDR3 is made up of 13 amino acids. V gene TRBV7-3 combines with J gene TRBJ2-5; D not resolved. This TCR was sampled from a woman between 18 and 29 years old in good health and CMV-seropositive. The source material was PBMCs. The CDR3 DNA sequence: TGTGCCGGCCTGGCAGGCATACAAGAGACCCAGTACTTC. Its translation: CAGLAGIQETQYF.